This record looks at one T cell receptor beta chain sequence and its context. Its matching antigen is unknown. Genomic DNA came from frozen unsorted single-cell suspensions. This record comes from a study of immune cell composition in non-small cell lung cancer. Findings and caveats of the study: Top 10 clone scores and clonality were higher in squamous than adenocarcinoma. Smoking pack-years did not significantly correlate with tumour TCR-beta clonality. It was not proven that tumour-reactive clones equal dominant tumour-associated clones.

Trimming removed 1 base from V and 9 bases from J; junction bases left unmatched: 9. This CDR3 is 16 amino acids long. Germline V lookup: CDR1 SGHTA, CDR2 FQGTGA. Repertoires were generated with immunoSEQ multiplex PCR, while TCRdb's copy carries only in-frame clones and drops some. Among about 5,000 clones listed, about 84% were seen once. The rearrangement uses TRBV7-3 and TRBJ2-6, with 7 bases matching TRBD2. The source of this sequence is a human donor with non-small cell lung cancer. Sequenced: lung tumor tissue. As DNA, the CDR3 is TGTGCCAGCAGCTTAAACCCTCCTGGGGAGGGCAACGTCCTGACTTTC. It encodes CASSLNPPGEGNVLTF.